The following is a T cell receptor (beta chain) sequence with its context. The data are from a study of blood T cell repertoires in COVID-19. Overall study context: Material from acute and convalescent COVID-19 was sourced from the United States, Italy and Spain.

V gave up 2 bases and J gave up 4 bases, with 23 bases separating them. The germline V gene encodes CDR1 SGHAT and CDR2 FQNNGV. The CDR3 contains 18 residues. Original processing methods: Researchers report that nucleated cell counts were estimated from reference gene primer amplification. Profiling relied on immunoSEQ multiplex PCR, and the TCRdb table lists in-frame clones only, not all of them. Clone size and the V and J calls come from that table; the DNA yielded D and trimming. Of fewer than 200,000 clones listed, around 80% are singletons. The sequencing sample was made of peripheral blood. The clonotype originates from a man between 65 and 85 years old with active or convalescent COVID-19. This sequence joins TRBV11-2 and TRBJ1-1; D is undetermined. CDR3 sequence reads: CASSLSRAGSLKTTEAFF. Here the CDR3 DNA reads TGTGCCAGCAGCTTATCCCGCGCAGGATCCCTCAAAACCACTGAAGCTTTCTTT.